This TCR beta chain was identified in a study of blood T cell repertoires in COVID-19. Across the whole study: The United States, Italy and Spain provided the acute and convalescent COVID-19 samples. The cDNA or gDNA used as material had been derived from T cells, B-cell-depleted T cells, or PBMCs.

The CDR3 is made up of 16 amino acids. Germline V gene sequence: CDR1 SGHKS, CDR2 YYEKEE (reference sequence). V lost 7 bases and J lost 1; bases outside the gene matches: 8. In the original analysis: Amplified reference gene primers provided the basis for estimating nucleated cell counts. Clones were sequenced by immunoSEQ multiplex PCR, and TCRdb holds only the in-frame ones, with some missing. The D gene and trimming were derived from the DNA, and the V and J assignments and clone size from that table. The table shows a few hundred thousand clones, with about 88% occurring only once. The sequenced material came from peripheral blood. The clonotype originates from a man over 45 who had recovered from COVID-19. The chain recombines TRBV5-5 with TRBJ2-2, with 9 bases lining up with TRBD1. CDR3: CASQQGANRNTGELFF. The CDR3 DNA reads as TGTGCCAGCCAACAGGGGGCTAACAGGAACACCGGGGAGCTGTTTTTT.